This is a list of T cell receptor beta chains from one sample in a study of CD8+CD57+ T cells in acquired aplastic anemia. TCRdb independently ran MiXCR on the reads; one entry per CDR3 protein. The data contain about 180,000 distinct CDR3 sequences, more than 60% of them singletons. Sequencing used sorted CD4+, CD8+, or CD8+CD57+ T cells (not recorded which) from PBMCs. All receptors come from a human donor with aplastic anemia. Both conserved end residues are part of each CDR3. A D gene is named only where the DNA matches it firmly. The listing skips clone size in some rows; elsewhere it reads once, few, many or a size class.

j_gene: TRBJ1-1
d_gene: .
v_gene: TRBV19
abundance: .
CDR3nt: TGTGCCAGTAGTACTAACAAACCACCGGGACGGGAAGCTTTCTTT
CDR3aa: CASSTNKPPGREAFF

j_gene: TRBJ2-6
d_gene: TRBD1
v_gene: TRBV24-1
abundance: few
CDR3nt: TGTGCCACCAGTGACCACGGCGACAGGGGATCGGCTGGGGCCAACGTCCTGACTTTC
CDR3aa: CATSDHGDRGSAGANVLTF

j_gene: TRBJ2-7
d_gene: .
v_gene: TRBV10-3
abundance: .
CDR3nt: TGTGCCATCAGTGAGGGGTCAAGCTCCTACGAGCAGTACTTC
CDR3aa: CAISEGSSSYEQYF

j_gene: TRBJ2-1
d_gene: .
v_gene: TRBV14
abundance: .
CDR3nt: TGTGCCACCAGCTTCGGACCTATCCACGGGAAGTCCTACAATGAGCAGTTCTTC
CDR3aa: CATSFGPIHGKSYNEQFF

j_gene: TRBJ2-1
d_gene: .
v_gene: TRBV7-9
abundance: few
CDR3nt: TGTGCCAGCAGCTTAAAGTGGTCGGGCGGGGCCCCCTACAATGAGCAGTCCTTC
CDR3aa: CASSLKWSGGAPYNEQSF

j_gene: TRBJ2-5
d_gene: TRBD1
v_gene: TRBV29-1
abundance: few
CDR3nt: TGCAGCGCGGTTTCACCAGGGGGCTGGGAGACCCAGTACTTC
CDR3aa: CSAVSPGGWETQYF

j_gene: TRBJ1-1
d_gene: TRBD1
v_gene: TRBV20-1
abundance: .
CDR3nt: TGCAGTGCTGGACAGGGCTTAGACGCTGAAGCTTTCTTT
CDR3aa: CSAGQGLDAEAFF

j_gene: TRBJ2-2
d_gene: .
v_gene: TRBV15
abundance: .
CDR3nt: TGTGCCACCAGCAGAGGCGACCATGATGCGGGCACCGGGGAGCTGTTTTTT
CDR3aa: CATSRGDHDAGTGELFF

j_gene: TRBJ2-5
d_gene: TRBD2
v_gene: TRBV7-3
abundance: .
CDR3nt: TGTGCCAGCAGCTTGGGACTAGCGGGAGACGCGACCCAGTACTTC
CDR3aa: CASSLGLAGDATQYF

j_gene: TRBJ2-2
d_gene: TRBD1
v_gene: TRBV7-9
abundance: .
CDR3nt: TGTGCCAGCAGCTTAAGGACAGGGCTTAACACCGGGGAGCTGTTTTTT
CDR3aa: CASSLRTGLNTGELFF

j_gene: TRBJ1-1
d_gene: .
v_gene: TRBV7-2
abundance: .
CDR3nt: TGTGCCAGCACCCTCCTCCAGGAAGCTTTCTTT
CDR3aa: CASTLLQEAFF

j_gene: TRBJ1-1
d_gene: .
v_gene: TRBV11-2
abundance: many
CDR3nt: TGTGCCAGCAGCTTAGTTAGGGGTTCGGGTGAAGCTTTCTTT
CDR3aa: CASSLVRGSGEAFF

j_gene: TRBJ1-2
d_gene: .
v_gene: TRBV24-1
abundance: few
CDR3nt: TGTGCCACCAGCAAAGACCGACAGGACTATGGCTACACCTTC
CDR3aa: CATSKDRQDYGYTF

j_gene: TRBJ2-2
d_gene: TRBD2
v_gene: TRBV14
abundance: .
CDR3nt: TGTGCCAGCAGTGTGGCGGGGGGAACCACCGGGGAGCTGTTTTTT
CDR3aa: CASSVAGGTTGELFF

j_gene: TRBJ2-2
d_gene: TRBD1
v_gene: TRBV19
abundance: .
CDR3nt: TGTGCCAGTAGCCCCGGGACAGGGGGCTCCGGGGAGCTGTTTTTT
CDR3aa: CASSPGTGGSGELFF